The present entry profiles one TCR beta chain with its context. Some clones are missing from TCRdb's copy, which holds only in-frame ones; the method was immunoSEQ multiplex PCR. This table holds 390,000 or so clones, 75% to 95% found once. The data derive from a study of control samples from healthy donors and cancer patients. The V gene's germline CDR1 is LGHNA and CDR2 YSLEER. The germline V and J ends were trimmed by 0 bases and 0 bases, with 12 bases remaining between them. The CDR3 has 18 residues. The sequence came from a man between 35 and 55 years old with head and neck cancer. Source material: PBMCs. The gene calls are TRBV4-3 and TRBJ2-6; D might be TRBD2 (5 bases). The CDR3 protein is CASSQDPTGSSGANVLTF. CDR3 sequence (DNA): TGCGCCAGCAGCCAAGACCCAACGGGGAGCTCTGGGGCCAACGTCCTGACTTTC.